The clone carrying this TCR beta chain has a handful of counts. Trimming took off 0 bases at V and 3 bases at J, with 7 bases between the two ends. This CDR3 is built from 13 residues. Germline CDR1 GTSNPN, CDR2 SVGIG (reference sequence). The data belong to a study of response to subunit inactivated influenza vaccine. MiXCR, run by TCRdb on the RT-PCR reads, gives a single entry per CDR3 protein. Counted here are about 500,000 distinct CDR3 sequences, about 15% occurring once; the ten biggest clones make up 3% to 3.5%. The sequences come from CD4+ T cells sorted from PBMCs, collected approximately 25 months after vaccination. The receptor's source is a man aged 50-75 years who received an inactivated influenza vaccine. The chain uses TRBV30 and TRBJ2-3, with D perhaps TRBD2 (5 bases). Here the CDR3 reads CAWSVEGTDTQYF. CDR3 in DNA: TGTGCCTGGAGTGTAGAGGGAACAGATACGCAGTATTTT.